This T cell receptor (beta chain) derives from a study of T cell responses to AZD1222 COVID-19 vaccine. Study conclusions and caveats: At baseline, just five or six AZD1222 recipients tested seropositive.

This CDR3 spans 13 amino acids. Trimming pared 3 bases from V and 2 bases from J, leaving 7 bases between. As concerns this clone: Its antigen is not known.

Data came from immunoSEQ multiplex PCR; TCRdb stores just in-frame clones and leaves some out. Here the sample spans 100,000 to 120,000 clones, just under 95% being singletons. This rearrangement joins TRBV12-3 or TRBV12-4 to TRBJ1-1, with D uncertain. The sample in question was peripheral blood, obtained 28 days after the second AZD1222 dose. This clonotype was sampled from an adult who received the AZD1222 COVID-19 vaccine. The CDR3 DNA reads TGTGCCAGCAGTTTTCAGCTCAACACTGAAGCTTTCTTT. It codes for CASSFQLNTEAFF.